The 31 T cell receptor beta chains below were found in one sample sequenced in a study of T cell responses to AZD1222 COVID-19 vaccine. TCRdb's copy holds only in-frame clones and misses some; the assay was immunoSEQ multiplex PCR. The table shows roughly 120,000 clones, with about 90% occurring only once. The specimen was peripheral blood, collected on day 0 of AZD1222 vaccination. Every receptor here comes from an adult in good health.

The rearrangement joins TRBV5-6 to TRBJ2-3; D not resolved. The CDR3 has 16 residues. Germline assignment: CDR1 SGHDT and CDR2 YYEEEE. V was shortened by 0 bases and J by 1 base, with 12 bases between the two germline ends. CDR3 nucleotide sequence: TGTGCCAGCAGCTTGGATCTACAACGGGGCACAGATACGCAGTATTTT. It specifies CASSLDLQRGTDTQYF.

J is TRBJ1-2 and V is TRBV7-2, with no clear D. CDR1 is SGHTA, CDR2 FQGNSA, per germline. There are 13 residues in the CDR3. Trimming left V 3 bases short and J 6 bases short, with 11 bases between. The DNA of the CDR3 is TGTGCCAGCAGCTTCGTAAGGGAGAATGGCTACACCTTC. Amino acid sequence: CASSFVRENGYTF. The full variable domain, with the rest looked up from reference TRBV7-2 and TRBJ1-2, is GAGVSQSPSNKVTEKGKDVELRCDPISGHTALYWYRQSLGQGLEFLIYFQGNSAPDKSGLPSDRFSAERTGGSVSTLTIQRTQQEDSAVYLCASSFVRENGYTFGSGTRLTVV.

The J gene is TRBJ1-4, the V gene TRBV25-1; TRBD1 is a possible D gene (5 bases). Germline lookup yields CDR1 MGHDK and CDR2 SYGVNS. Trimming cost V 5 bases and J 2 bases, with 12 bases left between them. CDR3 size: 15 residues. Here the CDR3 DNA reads TGTGCCAGCAGTCCTCCGGGACTTACTAATGAAAAACTGTTTTTT. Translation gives CASSPPGLTNEKLFF.

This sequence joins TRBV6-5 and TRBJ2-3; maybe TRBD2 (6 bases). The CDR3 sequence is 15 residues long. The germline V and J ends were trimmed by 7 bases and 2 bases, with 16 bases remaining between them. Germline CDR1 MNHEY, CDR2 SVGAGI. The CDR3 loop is CASTLEGILTDTQYF. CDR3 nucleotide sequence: TGTGCCAGCACACTGGAGGGCATTCTCACAGATACGCAGTATTTT.

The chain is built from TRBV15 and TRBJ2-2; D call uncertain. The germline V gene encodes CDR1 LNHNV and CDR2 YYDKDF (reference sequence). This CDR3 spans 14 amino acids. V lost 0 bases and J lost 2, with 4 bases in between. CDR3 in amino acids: CATSRDPNTGELFF. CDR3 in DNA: TGTGCCACCAGCAGAGATCCAAACACCGGGGAGCTGTTTTTT.

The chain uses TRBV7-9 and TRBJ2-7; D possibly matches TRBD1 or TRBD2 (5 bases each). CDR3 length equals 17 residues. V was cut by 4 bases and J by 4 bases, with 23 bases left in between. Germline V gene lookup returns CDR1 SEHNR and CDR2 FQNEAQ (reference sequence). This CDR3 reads CASSYLFRDGLYYEQYF. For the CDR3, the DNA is TGTGCCAGCAGCTACCTCTTCCGGGACGGCCTATATTACGAGCAGTACTTC.

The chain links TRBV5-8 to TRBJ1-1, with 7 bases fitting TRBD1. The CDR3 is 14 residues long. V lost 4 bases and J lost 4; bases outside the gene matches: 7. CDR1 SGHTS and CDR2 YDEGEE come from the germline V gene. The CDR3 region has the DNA TGTGCCAGCAGCAACCGACAGGGTTTCACTGAAGCTTTCTTT. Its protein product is CASSNRQGFTEAFF.

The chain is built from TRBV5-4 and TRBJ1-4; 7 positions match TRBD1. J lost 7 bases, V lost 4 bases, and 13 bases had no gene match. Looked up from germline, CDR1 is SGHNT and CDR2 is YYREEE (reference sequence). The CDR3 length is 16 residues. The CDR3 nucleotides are TGTGCCAGCAGCCAAGGTGCCGGACAGGCGATTGAAAAACTGTTTTTT. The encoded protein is CASSQGAGQAIEKLFF.

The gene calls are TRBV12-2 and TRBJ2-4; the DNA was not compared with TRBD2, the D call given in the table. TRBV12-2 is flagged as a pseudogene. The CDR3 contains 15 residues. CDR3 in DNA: TGTGCAAGTCGCTCCTTTTCCTCTACCAAAAACATTCAGTACTTC. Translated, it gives CASRSFSSTKNIQYF.

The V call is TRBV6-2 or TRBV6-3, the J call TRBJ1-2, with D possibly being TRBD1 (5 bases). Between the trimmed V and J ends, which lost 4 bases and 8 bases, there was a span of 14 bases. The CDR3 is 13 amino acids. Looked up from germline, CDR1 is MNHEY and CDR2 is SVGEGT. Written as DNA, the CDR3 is TGTGCCAGCAGTTTCGATGGACAAGACGGCTACACCTTC. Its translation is CASSFDGQDGYTF.

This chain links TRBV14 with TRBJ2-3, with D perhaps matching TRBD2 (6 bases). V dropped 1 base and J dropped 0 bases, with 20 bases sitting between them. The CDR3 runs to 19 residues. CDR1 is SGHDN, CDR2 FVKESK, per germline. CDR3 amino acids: CASSQVEFAVRGSTDTQYF. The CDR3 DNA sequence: TGTGCCAGCAGCCAAGTGGAGTTTGCGGTGCGGGGTAGCACAGATACGCAGTATTTT.

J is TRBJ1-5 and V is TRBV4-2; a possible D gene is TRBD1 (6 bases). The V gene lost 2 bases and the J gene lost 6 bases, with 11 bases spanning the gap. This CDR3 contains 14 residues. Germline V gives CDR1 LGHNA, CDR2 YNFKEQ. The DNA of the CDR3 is TGTGCCAGCAGCCAACTGCGGGGGGCTCAGCCCCAGCATTTT. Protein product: CASSQLRGAQPQHF.

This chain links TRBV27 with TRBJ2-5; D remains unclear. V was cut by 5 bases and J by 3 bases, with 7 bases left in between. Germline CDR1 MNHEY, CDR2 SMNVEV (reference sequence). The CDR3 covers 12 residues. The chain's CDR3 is CASSGPEETQYF. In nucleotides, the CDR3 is TGTGCCAGCAGTGGTCCTGAAGAGACCCAGTACTTC.

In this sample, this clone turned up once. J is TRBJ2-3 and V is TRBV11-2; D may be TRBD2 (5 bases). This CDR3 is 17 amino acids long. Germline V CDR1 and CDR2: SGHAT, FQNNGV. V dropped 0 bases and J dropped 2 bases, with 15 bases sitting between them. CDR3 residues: CASSLDSGYGVTDTQYF. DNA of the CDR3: TGTGCCAGCAGCTTAGATTCCGGCTACGGGGTCACAGATACGCAGTATTTT. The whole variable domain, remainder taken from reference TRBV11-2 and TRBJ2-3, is EAGVAQSPRYKIIEKRQSVAFWCNPISGHATLYWYQQILGQGPKLLIQFQNNGVVDDSQLPKDRFSAERLKGVDSTLKIQPAKLEDSAVYLCASSLDSGYGVTDTQYFGPGTRLTVL.

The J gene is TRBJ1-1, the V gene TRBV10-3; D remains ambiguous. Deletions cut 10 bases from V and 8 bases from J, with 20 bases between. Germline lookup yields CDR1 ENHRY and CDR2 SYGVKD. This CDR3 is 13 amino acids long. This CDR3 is CATAGISPQEAFF. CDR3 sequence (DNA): TGTGCCACGGCTGGAATCTCTCCCCAGGAAGCTTTCTTT.

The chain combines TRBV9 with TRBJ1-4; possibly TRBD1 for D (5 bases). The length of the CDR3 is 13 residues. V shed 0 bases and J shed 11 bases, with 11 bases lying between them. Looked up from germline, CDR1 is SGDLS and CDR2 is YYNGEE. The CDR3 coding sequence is TGTGCCAGCAGCGTAGAGGCGGGGACTAAACTGTTTTTT. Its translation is CASSVEAGTKLFF.

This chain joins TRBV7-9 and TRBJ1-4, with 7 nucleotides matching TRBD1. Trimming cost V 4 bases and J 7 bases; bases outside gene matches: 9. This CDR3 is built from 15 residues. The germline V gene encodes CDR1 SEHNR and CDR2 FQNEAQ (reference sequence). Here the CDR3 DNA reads TGTGCCAGCAGCTCCTCACAGGGGCGGACTGAAAAACTGTTTTTT. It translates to CASSSSQGRTEKLFF.

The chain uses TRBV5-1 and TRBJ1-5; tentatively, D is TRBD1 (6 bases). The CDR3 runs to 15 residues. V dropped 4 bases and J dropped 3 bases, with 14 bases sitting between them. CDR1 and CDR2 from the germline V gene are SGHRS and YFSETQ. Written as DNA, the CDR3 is TGCGCCAGCAGCCCCGCGGGACAATCCAATCAGCCCCAGCATTTT. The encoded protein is CASSPAGQSNQPQHF.

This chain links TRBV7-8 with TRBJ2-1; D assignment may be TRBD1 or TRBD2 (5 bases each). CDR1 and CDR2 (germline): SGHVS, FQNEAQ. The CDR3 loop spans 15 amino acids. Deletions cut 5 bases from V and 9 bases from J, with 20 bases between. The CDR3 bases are TGTGCCAGCAGCCCGATAGCATTGAGGGGCGGTGAGCAGTTCTTC. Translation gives CASSPIALRGGEQFF. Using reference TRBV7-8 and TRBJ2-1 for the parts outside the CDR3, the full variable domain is GAGVSQSPRYKVAKRGQDVALRCDPISGHVSLFWYQQALGQGPEFLTYFQNEAQLDKSGLPSDRFFAERPEGSVSTLKIQRTQQEDSAVYLCASSPIALRGGEQFFGPGTRLTVL.

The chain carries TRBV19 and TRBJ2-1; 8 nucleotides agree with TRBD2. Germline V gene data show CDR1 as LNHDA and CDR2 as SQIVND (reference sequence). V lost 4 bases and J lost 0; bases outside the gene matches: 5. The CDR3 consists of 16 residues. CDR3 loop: CASSKQRGSSYNEQFF. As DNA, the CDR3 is TGTGCCAGTAGTAAACAGCGGGGGAGCTCCTACAATGAGCAGTTCTTC.

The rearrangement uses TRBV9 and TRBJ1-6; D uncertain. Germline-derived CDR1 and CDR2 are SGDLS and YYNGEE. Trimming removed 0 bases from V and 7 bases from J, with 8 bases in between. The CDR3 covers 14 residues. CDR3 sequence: CASSVGGSNSPLHF. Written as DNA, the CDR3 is TGTGCCAGCAGCGTAGGCGGCAGCAATTCACCCCTCCACTTT.

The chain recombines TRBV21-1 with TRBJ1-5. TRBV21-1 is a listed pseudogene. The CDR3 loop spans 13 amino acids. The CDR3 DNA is TGTGCCAGCAGCAATTTGGGGAATCAGCCCCAGCATTTT. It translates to CASSNLGNQPQHF.

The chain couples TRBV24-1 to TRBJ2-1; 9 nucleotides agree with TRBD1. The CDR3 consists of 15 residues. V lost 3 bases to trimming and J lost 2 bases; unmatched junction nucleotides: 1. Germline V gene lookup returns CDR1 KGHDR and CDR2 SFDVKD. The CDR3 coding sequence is TGTGCCACCAGTGATACAGGGGGCCCCTACAATGAGCAGTTCTTC. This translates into CATSDTGGPYNEQFF.

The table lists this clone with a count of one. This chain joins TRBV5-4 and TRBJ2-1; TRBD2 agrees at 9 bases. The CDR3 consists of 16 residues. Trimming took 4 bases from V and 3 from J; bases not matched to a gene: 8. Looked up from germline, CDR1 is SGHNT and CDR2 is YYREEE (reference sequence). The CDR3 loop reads CASSPGRGGLYNEQFF. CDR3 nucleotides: TGTGCCAGCAGCCCCGGGCGGGGGGGACTCTACAATGAGCAGTTCTTC. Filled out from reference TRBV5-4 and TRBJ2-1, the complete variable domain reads ETGVTQSPTHLIKTRGQQVTLRCSSQSGHNTVSWYQQALGQGPQFIFQYYREEENGRGNFPPRFSGLQFPNYSSELNVNALELDDSALYLCASSPGRGGLYNEQFFGPGTRLTVL.

CDR3 protein: CASRPMDRNTEAFF. The CDR3 DNA reads TGTGCCAGCAGACCTATGGACAGGAACACTGAAGCTTTCTTT. V gene TRBV3-1 (or the pseudogene TRBV3-2) combines with J gene TRBJ1-1; tentatively, D is TRBD1 (6 bases). This CDR3 comprises 14 residues. Trimming took off 6 bases at V and 1 base at J, with 12 bases between the two ends. Germline V gene lookup returns CDR1 LGHDT and CDR2 YNNKEL (reference sequence).

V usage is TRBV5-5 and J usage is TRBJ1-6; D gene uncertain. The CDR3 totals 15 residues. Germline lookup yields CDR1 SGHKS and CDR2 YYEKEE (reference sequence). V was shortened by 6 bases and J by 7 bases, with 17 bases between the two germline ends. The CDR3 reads CASTRDGKRNSPLHF. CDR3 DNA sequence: TGTGCCAGCACGCGCGACGGGAAACGGAATTCACCCCTCCACTTT.

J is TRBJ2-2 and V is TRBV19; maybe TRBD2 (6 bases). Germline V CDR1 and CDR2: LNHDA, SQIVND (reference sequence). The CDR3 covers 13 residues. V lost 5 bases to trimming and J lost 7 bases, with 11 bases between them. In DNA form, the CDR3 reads TGTGCCAGTAGTCTAGCGTATGACGGGGAGCTGTTTTTT. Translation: CASSLAYDGELFF.

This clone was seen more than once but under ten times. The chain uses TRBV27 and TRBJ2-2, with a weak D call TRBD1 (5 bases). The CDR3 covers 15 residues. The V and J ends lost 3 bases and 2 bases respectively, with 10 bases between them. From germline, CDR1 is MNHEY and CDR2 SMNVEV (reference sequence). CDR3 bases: TGTGCCAGCAGTTTGCAGGGATTAAACACCGGGGAGCTGTTTTTT. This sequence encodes CASSLQGLNTGELFF.

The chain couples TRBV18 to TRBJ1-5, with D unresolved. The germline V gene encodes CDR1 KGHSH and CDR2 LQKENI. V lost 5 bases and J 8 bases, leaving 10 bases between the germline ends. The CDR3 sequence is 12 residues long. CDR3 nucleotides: TGTGCCAGCTCATCAGGAGGAGAGCCCCAGCATTTT. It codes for CASSSGGEPQHF.

As DNA, the CDR3 is TGTGCCAGTAGTATCGAATCCGGGAGTAACTATGGCTACACCTTC. It yields the protein CASSIESGSNYGYTF. The rearrangement uses TRBV19 and TRBJ1-2; the D is unclear. Germline values: CDR1 LNHDA, CDR2 SQIVND (reference sequence). The CDR3 consists of 15 residues. V was shortened by 3 bases and J by 1 base, with 12 bases between the two germline ends.

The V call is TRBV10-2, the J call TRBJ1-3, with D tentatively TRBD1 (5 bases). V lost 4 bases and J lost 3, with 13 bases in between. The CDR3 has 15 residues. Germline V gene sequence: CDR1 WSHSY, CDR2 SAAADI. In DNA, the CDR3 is TGCGCCAGCAGTGGGGGCGGTGGCATTGGAAACACCATATATTTT. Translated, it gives CASSGGGGIGNTIYF.